This T cell receptor (beta chain) derives from a study of beta chain features in type 1 diabetes. Expressed TCRB transcripts were sequenced because the entire RNA isolate underwent reverse transcription. Generated by immunoSEQ multiplex PCR, the TCRdb table keeps only in-frame clones and is missing some. Counted here are about 320,000 clones, about 15% occurring once; the ten biggest clones make up around 7%. This clone was detected a few times. The CDR3 has 18 amino acids. V lost 2 bases to trimming and J lost 2 bases, with 21 bases between them. Germline lookup yields CDR1 MDHEN and CDR2 SYDVKM. Sample: central memory CD4+ T cells from blood. The sequence was obtained from a young man in good health. The chain employs TRBV28 and TRBJ2-5, with a weak D call TRBD2 (7 bases). The CDR3 DNA reads as TGTGCCAGCAGTTTAAGGGCCCGGTCACAGGGACTACAAGAGACCCAGTACTTC. Protein product: CASSLRARSQGLQETQYF.